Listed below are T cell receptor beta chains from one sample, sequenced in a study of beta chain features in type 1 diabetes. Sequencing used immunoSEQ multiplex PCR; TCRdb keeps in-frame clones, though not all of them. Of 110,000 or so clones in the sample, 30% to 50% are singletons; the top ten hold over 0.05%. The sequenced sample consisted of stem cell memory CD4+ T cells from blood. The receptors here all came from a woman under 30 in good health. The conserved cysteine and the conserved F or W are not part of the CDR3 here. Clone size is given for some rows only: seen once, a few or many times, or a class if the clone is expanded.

cdr3_aa: ASSSGTGTGNQPQH
v_call: TRBV7-9
cdr3_length: 14
clone_size: NA
j_call: TRBJ1-5

cdr3_aa: ASSLAGGRANEQF
v_call: TRBV5-1
cdr3_length: 13
clone_size: few
j_call: TRBJ2-1

cdr3_aa: ASSPLSYGGRVYEQY
v_call: TRBV27
cdr3_length: 15
clone_size: few
j_call: TRBJ2-7

cdr3_aa: ASSLSAAGGTTDTQY
v_call: TRBV28
cdr3_length: 15
clone_size: NA
j_call: TRBJ2-3

cdr3_aa: ASSKREGFLAKNIQY
v_call: TRBV28
cdr3_length: 15
clone_size: NA
j_call: TRBJ2-4

cdr3_aa: ASSSQRNEQF
v_call: TRBV7-2
cdr3_length: 10
clone_size: few
j_call: TRBJ2-1

cdr3_aa: ASSLLKVSTPGGETQY
v_call: TRBV7-2
cdr3_length: 16
clone_size: NA
j_call: TRBJ2-5

cdr3_aa: ASSPFQESYEQY
v_call: TRBV18
cdr3_length: 12
clone_size: NA
j_call: TRBJ2-7

cdr3_aa: AGDSGANVLT
v_call: TRBV30
cdr3_length: 10
clone_size: few
j_call: TRBJ2-6

cdr3_aa: ASENRWGYT
v_call: TRBV6-1
cdr3_length: 9
clone_size: few
j_call: TRBJ1-2

cdr3_aa: ASSLIAGGNEQF
v_call: TRBV5-1
cdr3_length: 12
clone_size: few
j_call: TRBJ2-1

cdr3_aa: ASSQDSDRVSQPQH
v_call: TRBV4-2
cdr3_length: 14
clone_size: NA
j_call: TRBJ1-5

cdr3_aa: ASSLGAVAGWGEQY
v_call: TRBV11-2
cdr3_length: 14
clone_size: NA
j_call: TRBJ2-7

cdr3_aa: ASSVAGGALNTGELF
v_call: TRBV9
cdr3_length: 15
clone_size: NA
j_call: TRBJ2-2

cdr3_aa: ASSFGRATSSYEQY
v_call: TRBV6-5
cdr3_length: 14
clone_size: NA
j_call: TRBJ2-7

cdr3_aa: ASSPTGLDTQY
v_call: TRBV4-2
cdr3_length: 11
clone_size: NA
j_call: TRBJ2-3

cdr3_aa: ASSVGIARYEQY
v_call: TRBV9
cdr3_length: 12
clone_size: NA
j_call: TRBJ2-7

cdr3_aa: AWTAGTGASETQY
v_call: TRBV30
cdr3_length: 13
clone_size: NA
j_call: TRBJ2-5

cdr3_aa: ASSSQGGGQPQH
v_call: TRBV7-2
cdr3_length: 12
clone_size: NA
j_call: TRBJ1-5

cdr3_aa: ASSPRMVAGSPGDTQY
v_call: TRBV11-1
cdr3_length: 16
clone_size: NA
j_call: TRBJ2-3

cdr3_aa: ASNRDRGAVYGYT
v_call: TRBV6-1
cdr3_length: 13
clone_size: NA
j_call: TRBJ1-2

cdr3_aa: ASSLFGPRQAYGYT
v_call: TRBV11-2
cdr3_length: 14
clone_size: few
j_call: TRBJ1-2

cdr3_aa: ASSLTGVREKLF
v_call: TRBV7-9
cdr3_length: 12
clone_size: few
j_call: TRBJ1-4

cdr3_aa: ASSVPDTQY
v_call: TRBV6-1
cdr3_length: 9
clone_size: NA
j_call: TRBJ2-3

cdr3_aa: ASSFSQTVNTEAF
v_call: TRBV5-1
cdr3_length: 13
clone_size: NA
j_call: TRBJ1-1

cdr3_aa: AISEGQGAFTEAF
v_call: TRBV10-3
cdr3_length: 13
clone_size: NA
j_call: TRBJ1-1

cdr3_aa: ASSPTGTGATEAF
v_call: TRBV7-2
cdr3_length: 13
clone_size: NA
j_call: TRBJ1-1

cdr3_aa: ASSERGGTQY
v_call: TRBV10-2
cdr3_length: 10
clone_size: NA
j_call: TRBJ2-5

cdr3_aa: ASSPPGGRPREQY
v_call: TRBV7-9
cdr3_length: 13
clone_size: NA
j_call: TRBJ2-7

cdr3_aa: AWSVLGHGYT
v_call: TRBV30
cdr3_length: 10
clone_size: few
j_call: TRBJ1-2

cdr3_aa: ASRQGRIKPIY
v_call: TRBV6-5
cdr3_length: 11
clone_size: few
j_call: TRBJ1-3